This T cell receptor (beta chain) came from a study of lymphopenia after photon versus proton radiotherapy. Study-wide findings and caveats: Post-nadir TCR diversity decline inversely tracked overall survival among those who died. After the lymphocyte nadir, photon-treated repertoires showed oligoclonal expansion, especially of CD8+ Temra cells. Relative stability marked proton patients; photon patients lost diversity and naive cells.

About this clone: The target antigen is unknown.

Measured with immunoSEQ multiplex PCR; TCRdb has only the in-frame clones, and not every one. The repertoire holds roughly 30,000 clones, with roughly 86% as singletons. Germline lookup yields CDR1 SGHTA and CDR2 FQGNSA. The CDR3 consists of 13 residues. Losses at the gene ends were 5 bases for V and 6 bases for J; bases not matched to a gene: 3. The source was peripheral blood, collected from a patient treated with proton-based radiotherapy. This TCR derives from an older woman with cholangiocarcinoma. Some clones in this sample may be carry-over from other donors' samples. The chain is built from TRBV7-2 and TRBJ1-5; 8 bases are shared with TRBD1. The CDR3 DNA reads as TGTGCCAGCAGCCCCGACAGGGGTCAGCCCCAGCATTTT. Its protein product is CASSPDRGQPQHF.